The 21 T cell receptor beta chains listed next were all sequenced from one sample in a study of response to subunit inactivated influenza vaccine. One entry per CDR3 protein, called by TCRdb with MiXCR from the RT-PCR reads. There are roughly 460,000 distinct CDR3 sequences in the sample; approximately 11% occur only once, and approximately 12% lies in the top ten. The sequencing here drew on PBMCs from blood, taken roughly 47 days after vaccination. The source of these receptors is a man between 45 and 60 years old who received an inactivated influenza vaccine.

In this sample, this clonotype turned up a few times. The chain recombines TRBV6-2 or TRBV6-3 with TRBJ2-7; 7 bases are shared with TRBD2. Losses at the gene ends were 7 bases for V and 7 bases for J; bases not matched to a gene: 16. Germline values: CDR1 MNHEY, CDR2 SVGEGT. CDR3 length: 15 amino acids. The CDR3 coding sequence is TGTGCCAGCAAAGGATTCGGGACTATCTTCTGGGAGCAGTACTTC. The encoded protein is CASKGFGTIFWEQYF.

This clonotype was picked up a small number of times. The chain couples TRBV12-3 or TRBV12-4 to TRBJ2-3, with 7 bases fitting TRBD1. The V segment lost 6 bases and the J segment 13 bases; nucleotides outside the gene matches: 13. This CDR3 is built from 13 residues. The chain's CDR3 is CASSFTETGNEYF. In DNA form, the CDR3 reads TGTGCCAGCAGCTTCACCGAGACAGGGAACGAGTATTTT.

The rearrangement joins TRBV13 to TRBJ2-7, with D hard to call. CDR3 length: 16 residues. The V gene lost 2 bases and the J gene lost 2 bases, with 16 bases spanning the gap. Germline CDR1 and CDR2: PRHDT and FYEKMQ (reference sequence). CDR3 nucleotides: TGTGCCAGCAGCTTACCCAGGAAGGGTGAACCCTACGAGCAGTACTTC. It yields the protein CASSLPRKGEPYEQYF.

The chain couples TRBV29-1 to TRBJ2-3, with D hard to call. V lost 6 bases and J lost 6, with 1 base in between. The CDR3 is made up of 8 amino acids. Germline lookup yields CDR1 SQVTM and CDR2 ANQGSEA. CDR3 DNA sequence: TGCAGCGTCGATACGCAGTATTTT. Its translation is CSVDTQYF.

The chain combines TRBV10-3 with TRBJ2-1, with TRBD2 identical over 11 bases. V dropped 3 bases and J dropped 0; count of bases not matched to a gene: 10. The CDR3 runs 19 residues. Germline-derived CDR1 and CDR2 are ENHRY and SYGVKD. This chain's CDR3 is CAISDRATSGIGSYNEQFF. In nucleotides, the CDR3 is TGTGCCATCAGTGATCGGGCGACTAGCGGGATTGGCTCCTACAATGAGCAGTTCTTC.

This clonotype was detected only a few times. The chain couples TRBV5-1 to TRBJ2-5; perhaps D is TRBD1 or TRBD2 (6 bases each). Trimming removed 3 bases from V and 5 bases from J, with 20 bases in between. Germline V gene lookup returns CDR1 SGHRS and CDR2 YFSETQ. The CDR3 is 16 residues long. Here the CDR3 DNA reads TGCGCCAGCAGCTGGGATCCGGGACAACGGGGGGAGACCCAGTACTTC. Its protein is CASSWDPGQRGETQYF. The full variable domain, with the rest looked up from reference TRBV5-1 and TRBJ2-5, is KAGVTQTPRYLIKTRGQQVTLSCSPISGHRSVSWYQQTPGQGLQFLFEYFSETQRNKGNFPGRFSGRQFSNSRSEMNVSTLELGDSALYLCASSWDPGQRGETQYFGPGTRLLVL.

This chain joins TRBV5-5 and TRBJ1-3; D uncertain. Trimming cost V 0 bases and J 4 bases, with 11 bases left between them. CDR1 is SGHKS, CDR2 YYEKEE, per germline (reference sequence). There are 15 residues in the CDR3. The chain's CDR3 is CASSLAPTRGNTIYF. CDR3 in DNA: TGTGCCAGCAGCTTGGCCCCCACGCGGGGAAACACCATATATTTT. The whole variable domain, filled in from reference TRBV5-5 and TRBJ1-3, reads DAGVTQSPTHLIKTRGQQVTLRCSPISGHKSVSWYQQVLGQGPQFIFQYYEKEERGRGNFPDRFSARQFPNYSSELNVNALLLGDSALYLCASSLAPTRGNTIYFGEGSWLTVV.

This clonotype was counted between two and nine times. The rearrangement links TRBV21-1 to TRBJ2-3. TRBV21-1 is given as a pseudogene. The CDR3 covers 15 residues. DNA for the CDR3: TGTGCCAGCAGCAAAGGGGCAGCCGTCCCAGATACGCAGTATTTT. This sequence encodes CASSKGAAVPDTQYF.

The V and J genes are TRBV5-6 and TRBJ1-1, with 8 bases lining up with TRBD1. CDR1 SGHDT and CDR2 YYEEEE come from the germline V gene. The CDR3 extends over 15 amino acids. Germline trimming cut 4 bases from V and 8 bases from J; bases unmatched to any gene: 13. CDR3 protein: CASSPPGRGLGEAFF. CDR3 bases: TGTGCCAGCAGCCCCCCCGGCAGGGGGCTAGGCGAAGCTTTCTTT.

This clonotype showed up just a few times. V gene TRBV6-1 combines with J gene TRBJ2-2; D possibly corresponds to TRBD1 (5 bases). The V end lost 5 bases, the J end lost 8 bases, and 21 bases lay between the germline ends. The CDR3 consists of 16 residues. Germline V gives CDR1 MNHNS, CDR2 SASEGT. The CDR3 DNA reads TGTGCCAGCAGTCCCCCTAGGGGCAGGTCTAAGGGGGAGCTGTTTTTT. This gives the protein CASSPPRGRSKGELFF.

V is TRBV20-1 and J is TRBJ2-7; 11 bases match TRBD1. From germline, CDR1 is DFQATT and CDR2 SNEGSKA (reference sequence). This CDR3 contains 11 residues. The CDR3 loop is CSGQGAQEQYF. The DNA of the CDR3 is TGCAGCGGACAGGGGGCTCAAGAGCAGTACTTC.

The sample holds many counts of this clonotype. The CDR3 region is CASSTTGLPNEKLFF. The DNA of the CDR3 is TGTGCCAGCAGCACTACAGGGTTACCTAATGAAAAACTGTTTTTT. The chain links TRBV12-3 or TRBV12-4 to TRBJ1-4; TRBD1 is a possible D gene (6 bases). Trimming took 6 bases from V and 3 from J, leaving 14 bases between them. The CDR3 is 15 residues long.

The V and J genes are TRBV2 and TRBJ2-4, with TRBD2 identical over 11 bases. The CDR3 runs to 19 residues. V was pared by 7 bases and J by 2 bases, with 16 bases of the junction left unmatched. Germline CDR1 reads SNHLY; CDR2 reads FYNNEI. CDR3 DNA: TGTGCCAGCACTCGAACTAGCGGGAGCTTTTATCTGACCAAAAACATTCAGTACTTC. Translating gives CASTRTSGSFYLTKNIQYF. Filled out from reference TRBV2 and TRBJ2-4, the complete variable domain reads EPEVTQTPSHQVTQMGQEVILRCVPISNHLYFYWYRQILGQKVEFLVSFYNNEISEKSEIFDDQFSVERPDGSNFTLKIRSTKLEDSAMYFCASTRTSGSFYLTKNIQYFGAGTRLSVL.

The chain couples TRBV6-1 to TRBJ1-3; maybe TRBD1 (5 bases). This CDR3 has 15 residues. With 4 bases removed from V and 0 bases from J, the gap between germline ends came to 10 bases. The germline V gene has CDR1 MNHNS and CDR2 SASEGT. The CDR3 reads CASSARGTSGNTIYF. The DNA for the CDR3 is TGTGCCAGCAGTGCCCGTGGGACCTCTGGAAACACCATATATTTT.

This rearrangement joins TRBV6-2 or TRBV6-3 to TRBJ2-7; D is uncertain. The ends were cut back, 2 bases at V and 3 bases at J, with 20 bases in the middle. There are 17 residues in the CDR3. Germline V gene data show CDR1 as MNHEY and CDR2 as SVGEGT. CDR3 sequence: CASSYRFRLGSNYEQYF. CDR3 DNA sequence: TGTGCCAGCAGTTACCGATTCAGGTTAGGATCAAACTACGAGCAGTACTTC.

The chain joins TRBV5-1 to TRBJ2-7; maybe TRBD1 (5 bases). Trimming stripped 3 bases from V and 2 bases from J, with 12 bases between. The germline gives CDR1 SGHRS, CDR2 YFSETQ. CDR3 size: 14 residues. The CDR3: CASSYVRGTYEQYF. The CDR3 nucleotides are TGCGCCAGCAGCTACGTAAGGGGTACCTACGAGCAGTACTTC.

Ten or more counts support this clonotype. The chain has TRBV12-3 or TRBV12-4 and TRBJ1-1; D might be TRBD1 (5 bases). The V end lost 5 bases, the J end lost 5 bases, and 9 bases lay between the germline ends. The length of the CDR3 is 12 residues. The CDR3 DNA sequence: TGTGCCAGCAGTCTAGGGGTTACTGAAGCTTTCTTT. Protein: CASSLGVTEAFF.

The CDR3 DNA is TGCAGCGTTGCGGTCAGAAGCCAAGAGACCCAGTACTTC. Its translation: CSVAVRSQETQYF. The chain recombines TRBV29-1 with TRBJ2-5; D ambiguous. Trimming pared 4 bases from V and 1 base from J, leaving 10 bases between. CDR3 size: 13 residues. The germline V gene has CDR1 SQVTM and CDR2 ANQGSEA.

This clonotype was counted at least ten times. The chain is built from TRBV29-1 and TRBJ2-1, with D tentatively TRBD1 (6 bases). Germline CDR1 and CDR2: SQVTM and ANQGSEA. V lost 6 bases to trimming and J lost 6 bases, with 12 bases between them. CDR3 length: 12 residues. The CDR3 nucleotides read TGCAGCGTAAGGACAGTTTCCAATGAGCAGTTCTTC. It codes for CSVRTVSNEQFF.

In its sample, this clonotype was seen many times. CDR3: CASSGTGIPPSSYEQYF. For the CDR3, the DNA is TGCGCCAGCAGCGGTACAGGGATACCCCCCAGTTCCTACGAGCAGTACTTC. J is TRBJ2-7 and V is TRBV5-1, with D tentatively TRBD1 (6 bases). The V end lost 4 bases, the J end lost 1 base, and 21 bases lay between the germline ends. CDR1 SGHRS and CDR2 YFSETQ come from the germline V gene. CDR3 length equals 17 residues.

This clonotype was observed a handful of times. The rearrangement links TRBV3-1 to TRBJ2-1, with a weak D call TRBD1 (6 bases). Germline-derived CDR1 and CDR2 are LGHDT and YNNKEL (reference sequence). V was trimmed by 2 bases and J by 6 bases, leaving 17 bases between them. This CDR3 spans 16 amino acids. CDR3 nucleotides: TGTGCCAGCAGCCAAATTTCCCTTGCCAGGGGCAATGAGCAGTTCTTC. Translating gives CASSQISLARGNEQFF.